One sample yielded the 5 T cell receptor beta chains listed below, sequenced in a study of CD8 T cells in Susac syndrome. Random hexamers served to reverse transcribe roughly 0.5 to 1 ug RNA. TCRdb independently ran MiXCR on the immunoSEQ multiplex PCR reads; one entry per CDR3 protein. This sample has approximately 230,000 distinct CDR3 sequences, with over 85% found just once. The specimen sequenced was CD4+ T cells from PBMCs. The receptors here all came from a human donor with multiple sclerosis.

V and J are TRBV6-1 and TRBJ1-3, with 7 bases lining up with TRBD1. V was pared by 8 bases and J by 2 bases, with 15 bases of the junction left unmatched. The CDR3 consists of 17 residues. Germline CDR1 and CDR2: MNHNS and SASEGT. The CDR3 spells CASLDRAGGGTGNTIYF. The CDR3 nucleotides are TGTGCCAGCCTCGACAGGGCCGGCGGGGGGACTGGAAACACCATATATTTT.

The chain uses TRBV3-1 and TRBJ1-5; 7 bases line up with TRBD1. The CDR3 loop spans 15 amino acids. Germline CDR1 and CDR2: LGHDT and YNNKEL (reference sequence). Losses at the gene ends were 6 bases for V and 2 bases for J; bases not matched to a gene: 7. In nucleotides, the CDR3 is TGTGCCAGCAGTCCCGACAGGGTCCGCAATCAGCCCCAGCATTTT. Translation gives CASSPDRVRNQPQHF.

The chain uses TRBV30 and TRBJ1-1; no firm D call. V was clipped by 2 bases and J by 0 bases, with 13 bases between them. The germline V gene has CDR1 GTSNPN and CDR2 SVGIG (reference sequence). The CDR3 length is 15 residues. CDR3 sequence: CAWSLLMTMNTEAFF. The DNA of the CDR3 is TGTGCCTGGAGTTTACTAATGACCATGAACACTGAAGCTTTCTTT.

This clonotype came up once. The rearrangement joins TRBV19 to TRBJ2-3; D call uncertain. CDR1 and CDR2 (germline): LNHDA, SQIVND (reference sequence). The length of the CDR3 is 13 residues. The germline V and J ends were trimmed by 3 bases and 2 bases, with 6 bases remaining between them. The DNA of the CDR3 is TGTGCCAGTAGTATGGGCGCCACAGATACGCAGTATTTT. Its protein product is CASSMGATDTQYF.

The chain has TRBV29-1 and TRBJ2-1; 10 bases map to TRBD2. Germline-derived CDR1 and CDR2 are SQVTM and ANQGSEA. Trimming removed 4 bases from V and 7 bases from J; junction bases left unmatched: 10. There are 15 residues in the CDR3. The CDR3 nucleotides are TGCAGCGTTGCAATTGTAGCGGGGGGTGTTAATGAGCAGTTCTTC. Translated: CSVAIVAGGVNEQFF.